This T cell receptor beta chain appears in the sequencing data of a study of cytomegalovirus exposure and HLA in healthy donors. Whole-study context: Caucasian-associated ancestry cluster membership applied to 75% to 85% of 398 genotyped donors.

The PCR used 60 Vbeta and 13 Jbeta primers. The repertoire was sequenced with immunoSEQ multiplex PCR; TCRdb's copy has only in-frame clones and lacks some. The sample shows more than 80,000 clones, 70% to 85% of them seen only once. Study-level points and caveats: An analysis done earlier found most TCR beta V segments productive about 87% or about 30% of the time. Based on reports, TCR beta sequences accurately predicted HLA-A and HLA-B alleles for most subjects. Common viral pathogens seemed, in a later analysis, to connect with several of the most significant clusters.

The CDR3 covers 11 residues. Germline V gene lookup returns CDR1 SQVTM and CDR2 ANQGSEA. Regarding this clone: The antigen is not known.

The sequenced sample consisted of PBMCs. The TCR was taken from a man between 60 and 75 years old in good health and CMV-seronegative. The V gene is TRBV29-1, the J gene TRBJ1-1, with D maybe TRBD1 (5 bases). Written as DNA, the CDR3 is TGCAAGACGGGGGGAGGCACTGAAGCTTTCTTT. Translation gives CKTGGGTEAFF.